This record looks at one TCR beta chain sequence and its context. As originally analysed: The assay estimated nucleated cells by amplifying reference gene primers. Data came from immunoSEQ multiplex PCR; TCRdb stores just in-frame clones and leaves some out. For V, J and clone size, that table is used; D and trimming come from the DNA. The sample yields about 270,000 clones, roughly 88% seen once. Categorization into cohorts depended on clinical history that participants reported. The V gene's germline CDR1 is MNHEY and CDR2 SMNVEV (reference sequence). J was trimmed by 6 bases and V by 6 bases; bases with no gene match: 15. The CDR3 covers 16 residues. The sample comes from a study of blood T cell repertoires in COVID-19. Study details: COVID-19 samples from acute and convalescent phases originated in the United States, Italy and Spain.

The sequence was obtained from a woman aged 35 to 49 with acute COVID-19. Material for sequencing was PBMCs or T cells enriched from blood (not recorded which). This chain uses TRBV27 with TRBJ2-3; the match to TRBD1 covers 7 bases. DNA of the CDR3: TGTGCCAGCAGACCTGACAGGGCCATAACGGGGGATACGCAGTATTTT. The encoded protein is CASRPDRAITGDTQYF.